These 19 T cell receptor beta chains share one sample of origin, sequenced in a study of CD8+CD57+ T cells in acquired aplastic anemia. Individuals selected for sequencing had exhibited CD8+CD57+ cell expansion on flow cytometry. TCR beta VDJ and CDR3 were profiled, and genomic DNA was the template. Via MiXCR, TCRdb re-called the reads, giving one row per CDR3 protein. The sample records approximately 150,000 distinct CDR3 sequences, roughly half being singletons. The sequenced material came from sorted CD4+, CD8+, or CD8+CD57+ T cells (not recorded which) from PBMCs. Receptors were obtained from a human donor with aplastic anemia.

The chain recombines TRBV2 with TRBJ1-5; D is uncertain. V lost 4 bases and J lost 2, with 3 bases in between. The germline gives CDR1 SNHLY, CDR2 FYNNEI. CDR3 size: 12 residues. The CDR3 loop is CASSGRNQPQHF. Here the CDR3 DNA reads TGTGCCAGCAGTGGACGCAATCAGCCCCAGCATTTT. Full variable domain (rest looked up from reference TRBV2 and TRBJ1-5): EPEVTQTPSHQVTQMGQEVILRCVPISNHLYFYWYRQILGQKVEFLVSFYNNEISEKSEIFDDQFSVERPDGSNFTLKIRSTKLEDSAMYFCASSGRNQPQHFGDGTRLSIL.

DNA of the CDR3: TGTGCCAGCAGTTACTTACCGGGCTCTGGAAACACCATATATTTT. It encodes CASSYLPGSGNTIYF. The chain combines TRBV6-5 with TRBJ1-3; no firm D call. V lost 1 base to trimming and J lost 0 bases, with 7 bases between them. The CDR3 is 15 amino acids. Germline assignment: CDR1 MNHEY and CDR2 SVGAGI.

This clonotype has at least ten counts. CDR3 residues: CASSARGQGLTQPQHF. The DNA for the CDR3 is TGTGCCAGCAGTGCCCGTGGACAGGGACTTACTCAGCCCCAGCATTTT. This chain uses TRBV6-1 with TRBJ1-5; 8 bases fit TRBD1. V was clipped by 4 bases and J by 6 bases; unmatched bases: 11. The CDR3 loop spans 16 amino acids. CDR1 is MNHNS, CDR2 SASEGT, per germline.

The chain links TRBV13 to TRBJ1-2, with TRBD1 as a possible D gene (6 bases). With 0 bases removed from V and 4 bases from J, the gap between germline ends came to 12 bases. The CDR3 extends over 15 amino acids. The germline gives CDR1 PRHDT, CDR2 FYEKMQ (reference sequence). CDR3: CASSLGKQGIYGYTF. CDR3 in DNA: TGTGCCAGCAGCTTAGGGAAACAGGGAATCTATGGCTACACCTTC. The full variable domain, completed using reference TRBV13 and TRBJ1-2, is AAGVIQSPRHLIKEKRETATLKCYPIPRHDTVYWYQQGPGQDPQFLISFYEKMQSDKGSIPDRFSAQQFSDYHSELNMSSLELGDSALYFCASSLGKQGIYGYTFGSGTRLTVV.

The CDR3 DNA reads as TGTGCCAGCAGTGGAATGAGACGGAATTATGGCTACACCTTC. This codes for CASSGMRRNYGYTF. The V gene is TRBV6-2 or TRBV6-3, the J gene TRBJ1-2; no definite D call. Germline assignment: CDR1 MNHEY and CDR2 SVGEGT. The CDR3 contains 14 residues. Trimming stripped 5 bases from V and 5 bases from J, with 15 bases between.

The chain recombines TRBV27 with TRBJ1-2; D gene uncertain. CDR1 and CDR2 from the germline V gene are MNHEY and SMNVEV (reference sequence). This CDR3 region has 15 residues. V shed 0 bases and J shed 4 bases, with 12 bases lying between them. CDR3 loop: CASSLSAAGGYGYTF. As DNA, the CDR3 is TGTGCCAGCAGTTTATCCGCGGCAGGCGGCTATGGCTACACCTTC.

This clonotype was recorded a few times. The rearrangement joins TRBV7-9 to TRBJ2-1, with D possibly being TRBD1 (6 bases). This CDR3 contains 12 residues. The germline V and J ends were trimmed by 5 bases and 9 bases, with 11 bases remaining between them. Germline V gene sequence: CDR1 SEHNR, CDR2 FQNEAQ (reference sequence). CDR3: CASSLGATEQFF. In DNA form, the CDR3 reads TGTGCCAGCAGCCTGGGGGCGACTGAGCAGTTCTTC.

This clonotype was seen at least ten times. DNA of the CDR3: TGTGCCTGCACCGGGGTCCGGTCACCCCTCCACTTT. Protein: CACTGVRSPLHF. The chain carries TRBV30 and TRBJ1-6, with D unclear. V lost 6 bases and J lost 10, with 13 bases in between. Looked up from germline, CDR1 is GTSNPN and CDR2 is SVGIG (reference sequence). The CDR3 is 12 residues long.

The chain is built from TRBV24-1 and TRBJ1-2; D remains unclear. Germline V gene sequence: CDR1 KGHDR, CDR2 SFDVKD. This CDR3 contains 13 residues. Trimming stripped 5 bases from V and 6 bases from J, with 12 bases between. CDR3 sequence (DNA): TGTGCCACCAGTGCGGTGGGGAACGATGGCTACACCTTC. Encoded protein: CATSAVGNDGYTF.

This clonotype was counted many times. The chain uses TRBV11-2 and TRBJ1-2, with 9 bases aligning to TRBD1. The CDR3 contains 15 residues. CDR1 SGHAT and CDR2 FQNNGV come from the germline V gene. V dropped 3 bases and J dropped 3; count of bases not matched to a gene: 5. CDR3 protein: CASSFHRGRDYGYTF. The CDR3 nucleotides read TGTGCCAGCAGCTTCCACAGGGGGCGCGACTATGGCTACACCTTC.

This clonotype was observed many times. This rearrangement joins TRBV6-1 to TRBJ2-3; 7 bases match TRBD2. The CDR3 length is 15 residues. The J segment lost 6 bases and the V segment lost 4 bases, leaving 10 bases of the junction unmatched. Germline CDR1 reads MNHNS; CDR2 reads SASEGT. CDR3 loop: CASSGVGGGSDTQYF. As DNA, the CDR3 is TGTGCCAGCAGTGGGGTGGGGGGAGGGAGCGATACGCAGTATTTT.

This clonotype was recorded many times. The rearrangement uses TRBV20-1 and TRBJ2-1, with 10 bases that match TRBD2. J lost 3 bases, V lost 0 bases, and 5 bases had no gene match. The CDR3 loop spans 16 amino acids. The germline V gene has CDR1 DFQATT and CDR2 SNEGSKA (reference sequence). The CDR3 loop is CSARDSGRAFYNEQFF. As DNA, the CDR3 is TGCAGTGCTAGAGACAGCGGGAGGGCCTTCTACAATGAGCAGTTCTTC.

The chain uses TRBV7-3 and TRBJ1-2, with D possibly being TRBD1 (5 bases). This CDR3 is 14 amino acids long. Germline V gene sequence: CDR1 SGHTA, CDR2 FQGTGA. The V end lost 2 bases, the J end lost 6 bases, and 13 bases lay between the germline ends. CDR3 DNA: TGTGCCAGCAGCTTATCTGGGGGAAGCGATGGCTACACCTTC. Its protein is CASSLSGGSDGYTF.

The CDR3 loop is CATSSAVLRNQPQHF. The CDR3 DNA follows: TGTGCCACCAGCAGCGCGGTCTTACGGAATCAGCCCCAGCATTTT. This chain links TRBV15 with TRBJ1-5; no clear D. Germline CDR1 and CDR2: LNHNV and YYDKDF (reference sequence). The germline V and J ends were trimmed by 3 bases and 4 bases, with 13 bases remaining between them. The CDR3 loop spans 15 amino acids.

This clonotype was counted at least ten times. The CDR3 bases are TGCGCCAGCAGCTCGGACAGCTCCGAAGAGACCCAGTACTTC. Encoded protein: CASSSDSSEETQYF. The V call is TRBV5-1, the J call TRBJ2-5, with D perhaps TRBD1 (6 bases). This CDR3 is built from 14 residues. Germline CDR1 reads SGHRS; CDR2 reads YFSETQ. The V end lost 3 bases, the J end lost 3 bases, and 12 bases lay between the germline ends.

The chain couples TRBV25-1 to TRBJ2-5, with a possible D match to TRBD2 (6 bases). The J call may be mistaken, given a closer DNA end match to TRBJ2-7. The CDR3 runs to 14 residues. In germline, CDR1 is MGHDK, CDR2 SYGVNS. The CDR3 loop reads CASSVTPGVYEQYF. The CDR3 region has the DNA TGTGCCAGCAGCGTGACCCCGGGGGTCTACGAGCAGTACTTC.

This clonotype was recorded a few times. V is TRBV2 and J is TRBJ2-7; D is uncertain. Germline-derived CDR1 and CDR2 are SNHLY and FYNNEI. Deletions cut 7 bases from V and 6 bases from J, with 13 bases between. This CDR3 region has 12 residues. In DNA form, the CDR3 reads TGTGCCAGCAACGTCCGTATGGGCGAGCAGTACGTC. It encodes CASNVRMGEQYV.

This clonotype was found many times. The chain recombines TRBV5-6 with TRBJ1-4, with D possibly being TRBD1 (6 bases). Between the trimmed V and J ends, which lost 1 base and 8 bases, there was a span of 18 bases. Germline CDR1 SGHDT, CDR2 YYEEEE. This CDR3 contains 16 residues. CDR3 nucleotides: TGTGCCAGCAGCTTGCGTAGAGGGACATTGGGGGAAAAACTGTTTTTT. As protein: CASSLRRGTLGEKLFF.

DNA of the CDR3: TGCGCCAGCACCCCGACAGATGGTTTGGGCAATCAGCCCCAGCATTTT. Amino acids: CASTPTDGLGNQPQHF. The chain links TRBV10-2 to TRBJ1-5, with D tentatively TRBD1 (5 bases). There are 16 residues in the CDR3. CDR1 and CDR2 (germline): WSHSY, SAAADI. With 7 bases removed from V and 2 bases from J, the gap between germline ends came to 18 bases.